The 6 T cell receptor beta chains below were found in one sample sequenced in a study of radiotherapy plus CTLA-4 blockade in lung cancer. Assay: immunoSEQ multiplex PCR; the TCRdb copy retains only in-frame clones and omits some. The table has around 110,000 clones, under 90% seen once. The sequenced sample was peripheral blood, obtained from a patient treated with radiotherapy plus ipilimumab. The receptor source for this set is a human donor with non-small cell lung cancer that progressed on radiotherapy plus ipilimumab. Some clones in this sample may be carry-over from other donors' samples.

For this clone: Its ends do not fully match the called genes, so a read error is possible. V gene TRBV27 combines with J gene TRBJ1-1; a weak D match, TRBD1 (5 bases). This CDR3 region has 14 residues. Looked up from germline, CDR1 is MNHEY and CDR2 is SMNVEV (reference sequence). The CDR3 loop reads CAGSLRQGTTEAFF. CDR3 sequence (DNA): TGTGCCGGCAGTTTAAGGCAGGGAACCACTGAAGCTTTCTTT.

V and J are TRBV5-6 and TRBJ2-7; unclear D gene. Per the germline V gene, CDR1 is SGHDT and CDR2 is YYEEEE. The CDR3 sequence is 11 residues long. V lost 4 bases and J lost 3, with 5 bases in between. The CDR3 here is CASSQYYEQYF. DNA of the CDR3: TGTGCCAGCAGCCAATACTACGAGCAGTACTTC.

The chain links TRBV7-9 to TRBJ2-7; TRBD2 might be the D (5 bases). The V and J ends lost 1 base and 5 bases respectively, with 9 bases between them. The CDR3 covers 13 residues. The V gene's germline CDR1 is SEHNR and CDR2 FQNEAQ (reference sequence). CDR3 bases: TGTGCCAGCAGCTTAGGAGGGTGGGACGAGCAGTACTTC. It yields the protein CASSLGGWDEQYF.

This clone was picked up one time. CDR3: CASSQRLAPETQYF. The CDR3 coding sequence is TGTGCCAGCAGCCAACGTCTAGCCCCCGAGACCCAGTACTTC. This chain joins TRBV4-2 and TRBJ2-5; perhaps TRBD2 as D (5 bases). V was shortened by 2 bases and J by 5 bases, with 12 bases between the two germline ends. Germline CDR1 and CDR2: LGHNA and YNFKEQ. CDR3 length: 14 residues.

The rearrangement links TRBV9 to TRBJ1-2; 10 bases are shared with TRBD1. J was trimmed by 4 bases and V by 3 bases; bases with no gene match: 6. The CDR3 is 15 residues long. Germline V gene sequence: CDR1 SGDLS, CDR2 YYNGEE. DNA of the CDR3: TGTGCCAGCAGCGCCCGGGACAGGGGCGTCTATGGCTACACCTTC. Protein sequence: CASSARDRGVYGYTF.

This rearrangement joins TRBV9 to TRBJ2-5; 7 bases map to TRBD1. The CDR3 contains 16 residues. CDR1 SGDLS and CDR2 YYNGEE come from the germline V gene. Trimming at V came to 0 bases and at J to 1 base, leaving 6 bases not matched to a gene. CDR3 nucleotides: TGTGCCAGCAGCGTAGGGGGTAGGGGGCCCCAAGAGACCCAGTACTTC. Protein: CASSVGGRGPQETQYF.